In its sample, the clone carrying this T cell receptor beta chain was seen a few times. RNA transcripts provided the source from which TCR beta CDR3 regions were amplified. The primer set for the first-round RT-PCR of the TCR CDR3 was HTBI. TCRdb reprocessed the multiplex PCR reads with MiXCR, giving one entry per CDR3 protein. The sample carries 340,000 or so distinct CDR3 sequences, roughly 17% recorded once. This sample is drawn from a study of T cells in Graves' hyperthyroidism and ophthalmopathy. Per germline, CDR1 MNHNS and CDR2 SASEGT. Trimming removed 4 bases from V and 2 bases from J; junction bases left unmatched: 5. CDR3 length: 15 amino acids.

Sequenced sample: blood. This receptor was taken from a man aged 25 to 45 with Graves' hyperthyroidism. V is TRBV6-1 and J is TRBJ2-3; 8 positions match TRBD2. CDR3 region: CASSVERGFTDTQYF. In DNA, the CDR3 is TGTGCCAGCAGTGTGGAGCGGGGGTTCACAGATACGCAGTATTTT.